A single sample gave rise to the 5 T cell receptor beta chains below, sequenced in a study of spatial heterogeneity in lung cancer. Each CDR3 protein is one row after TCRdb ran MiXCR on the 5' RACE reads. The top ten hold approximately 16% of the sample, which has 13,000 to 15,000 distinct CDR3 sequences, 4% to 5% seen once. Study results and limitations: For expanded intratumoral alpha and beta TCRs, counts tracked tumor mutation counts.

No antigen has been assigned to these receptors. The time point: sample taken at primary tumor resection. The material sequenced was lung tumor tissue, taken at surgery. All receptors derive from a female donor with early-stage non-small cell lung cancer.

For this clonotype: Compared with germline, one end of the junction differs, possibly owing to a read error. This beta chain lies outside the target of a library built for alpha chains; its clone size means little. The rearrangement joins TRBV11-2 to TRBJ2-2; D is perhaps TRBD2 (7 bases). This CDR3 is 15 amino acids long. The germline V gene has CDR1 SGHAT and CDR2 FQNNGV. The CDR3 here is CASSLGGGGTVELFF. The CDR3 DNA is TGTGCCAGCAGCTTAGGGGGGGGCGGAACCGTGGAGCTGTTTTTT.

This clonotype was seen at least ten times. Since it is a stray read in a library aimed at alpha chains, this beta chain has a size that is not meaningful. V gene TRBV4-1 combines with J gene TRBJ2-5; D unresolved. The CDR3 extends over 13 amino acids. Germline-derived CDR1 and CDR2 are MGHRA and YSYEKL. V shed 1 base and J shed 4 bases, with 7 bases lying between them. CDR3 sequence reads: CASSQGPTETQYF. The CDR3 DNA reads TGCGCCAGCAGCCAAGGTCCAACAGAGACCCAGTACTTC.

Of note for this clonotype: This beta chain represents an off-target read in a library built for alpha chains; its size is of limited meaning. CDR3 DNA sequence: TGCGCCAGCAGCTTGCATATGAGTTCGCCGGGGAGCTCTGGAAACACCATATATTTT. It specifies CASSLHMSSPGSSGNTIYF. V usage is TRBV5-1 and J usage is TRBJ1-3; D is unclear. Germline CDR1 is SGHRS and CDR2 is YFSETQ. The CDR3 length is 19 residues. Trimming removed 1 base at V and 0 bases at J, with 20 bases between.

This clonotype was seen at least ten times. A library made for alpha chains picked up this beta chain off target, so its size means little. The V and J genes are TRBV7-6 and TRBJ2-1; D possibly corresponds to TRBD1 (7 bases). The CDR3 totals 16 residues. V lost 4 bases to trimming and J lost 8 bases, with 21 bases between them. Germline-derived CDR1 and CDR2 are SGHVS and FNYEAQ. The CDR3 sequence: CASSSPAGQSGDEQFF. The CDR3 nucleotides read TGTGCCAGCAGCTCTCCTGCGGGACAGTCTGGAGATGAGCAGTTCTTC.

As for this clonotype: Because this beta chain is a stray read in a library intended to capture alpha chains, its abundance should not be given much weight. This rearrangement joins TRBV6-1 to TRBJ2-4; 7 bases line up with TRBD2. Germline loops: CDR1 MNHNS, CDR2 SASEGT. This CDR3 has 16 amino acids. The V gene end was trimmed by 6 bases and the J gene end by 8 bases; junction bases not matched to a gene: 16. CDR3 in amino acids: CASRLGLVISVDIQYF. CDR3 in DNA: TGTGCCAGCAGGCTAGGACTAGTCATTTCGGTCGACATTCAGTACTTC.